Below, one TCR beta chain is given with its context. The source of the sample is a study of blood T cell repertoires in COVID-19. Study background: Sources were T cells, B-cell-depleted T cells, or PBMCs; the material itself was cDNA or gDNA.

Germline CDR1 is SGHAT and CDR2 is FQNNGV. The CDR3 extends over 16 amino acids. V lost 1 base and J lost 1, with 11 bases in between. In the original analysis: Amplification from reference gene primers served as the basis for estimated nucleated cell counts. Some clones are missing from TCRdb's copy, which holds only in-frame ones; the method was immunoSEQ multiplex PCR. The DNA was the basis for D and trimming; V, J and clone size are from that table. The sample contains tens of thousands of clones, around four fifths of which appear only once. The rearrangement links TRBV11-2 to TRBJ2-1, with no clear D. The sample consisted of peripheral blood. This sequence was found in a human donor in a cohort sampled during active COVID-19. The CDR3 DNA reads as TGTGCCAGCAGCTTAGGCGGCGGCCTATCCTACAATGAGCAGTTCTTC. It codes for CASSLGGGLSYNEQFF.